This T cell receptor beta chain was sequenced during a study of cytomegalovirus exposure and HLA in healthy donors (dated by TCRdb to about 2017). For the wider study: According to an earlier analysis of 587 of the donors, 150 million to 200 million T cells yielded 95 million to 140 million unique TCR beta sequences and 276 Gb of sequence data. An early release that covered roughly 600 HLA-typed donors contained about 300 gigabases of sequencing data and tens of millions of unique TCR sequences. The genetic ancestry cluster associated with self-reported Caucasian donors included about 84% of the roughly 400 genotyped donors. The aim of the study was to test whether cataloging public T cell receptors could identify signatures of past pathogen exposure. Using immunosequencing, the study profiled T cell repertoires from 640 or so subjects and related those repertoires to cytomegalovirus serostatus. A separate validation cohort of more than 100 different subjects was used in addition to the approximately 700-subject first cohort. To predict cytomegalovirus infection status, the study combined high-throughput TCR immunosequencing, statistical association of individual TCRs with disease status, and machine learning. To study patterns of TCR occurrence, a later analysis re-analyzed previously published TCR beta repertoires from several hundred donors and added high-resolution HLA genotyping. The later analysis used no new phenotypic data to find candidate immune exposures, relying instead on TCR beta sequences and their occurrence across donors. In an earlier analysis of 500 to 650 of the donors, high-throughput TCR beta sequencing was used to judge whether each TCR beta V gene segment behaved as functional or pseudogenic. Alongside the repertoire data, information on donor age, sex, ethnicity and CMV serostatus was compiled. Genome-wide SNP genotypes for about 55% of the 666 donors were used in a later genetic analysis, which treated that subset as a discovery cohort. All discovery cohort repertoires had been generated using a single sequencing platform. Both class I and class II loci were covered by HLA typing, at four-digit resolution. The number of typed donors differed by locus: about 620-630 for A, B, C, DRB1 and DQB1; roughly 510 for DQA1; 606 for DPA1; and around 490 for DPB1. Five DR-DQ haplotypes were handled as single units for association and clustering, since linkage in the cohort was strong. Across approximately 400 genotyped donors of the cohort, an average of about 240,000 unique TCR beta nucleotide sequences per donor were sequenced, and roughly a sixth of those sequences were non-productive. On the study overall, not on this receptor specifically: A later genetic analysis reported fewer N-insertions in productive TCRs among donors in an Asian-associated ancestry cluster than the roughly 670-donor mean. Only TCR beta chains were sequenced in this cohort, and the absence of alpha or paired-chain data limited detectable features. Compared with equally common non-associated chains, HLA-associated TCR beta chains in a later analysis were more clonally expanded and had lower generation probabilities. Three of the identified cytomegalovirus-associated TCR beta chains were confirmed in vitro to be specific for cytomegalovirus antigens. The study gave a list of some 150 TCR beta chains associated with cytomegalovirus. Assigning TCR associations to individual alleles was difficult when HLA alleles, especially DR and DQ, strongly co-occurred. The presence/absence analyses assumed that sequencing depth was roughly uniform across donors, and that assumption may not be true. The earlier analysis of approximately 590 of the donors excluded roughly 17 rarely observed V segments, including chromosome 9 orphons, because counts were too low. The 87-base-pair reads could not distinguish some IMGT-functional V segments, including TRBV6-2 and TRBV6-3, so those segments were excluded. A later analysis found that TCR association rates varied across HLA loci, with DRB1 alleles showing the most associated TCRs and HLA-C alleles the fewest. In a later analysis, around 15,000 TCR beta sequences were associated with specific HLA alleles at a false discovery rate of 0.05. In both the original and validation cohorts, the classifier was reported to diagnose cytomegalovirus status with high specificity and sensitivity. In a later genetic analysis, a missense DCLRE1C variant was associated with V-gene and J-gene trimming of TCR beta chains, and the association was replicated in an independent cohort. A further reported finding was that TCR beta sequences accurately predicted the HLA-A and HLA-B alleles for most subjects in the first cohort. According to the authors, the approach could potentially be generalized to other disease states and immunological phenotypes. The only immune exposure information available for the cohort was CMV serostatus. Most TCR sequences were seen in very few donors, while some public TCRs were found in many individuals. According to a later analysis, most CMV-associated TCR beta chains appeared to be HLA-restricted, and the HLA associations seemed to be driven largely by CMV exposure. A later analysis reported that several top co-occurrence clusters appeared linked to parvovirus B19, influenza, CMV and Epstein-Barr virus. Broadly in line with IMGT annotations, most TCR beta V segments showed up in productive rearrangements about 90% or about 30% of the time in an earlier analysis of approximately 640 of the donors. Linkage disequilibrium might explain the correlated functional status among segregating V segments, but an unknown experimental factor could not be ruled out. The sequencing pipeline was judged likely to have produced a cluster of highly shared sequence variants as a technical artifact. HLA typing was unavailable for some donors at each locus, so association tests used only the typed subset.

Receptor amplification or capture employed the immunoSEQ multiplex PCR assay. The multiplex PCR relied on a mix of 60 forward primers for TCR Vbeta segments and 13 reverse primers for TCR Jbeta segments. Amplification of the CDR3 region of rearranged TCR beta genes was performed with a multiplex PCR assay on genomic DNA. The Illumina HiSeq System was used to sequence the amplified TCR beta libraries as 87-base-pair reads. From the authors' description of their analysis: In a later analysis, tens of millions of unique TCR beta chains were counted across the 500 to 850 repertoires, and approximately 11 million of these chains were shared by at least two donors. Raw reads were error-corrected and collapsed into unique sequences by a nearest-neighbor algorithm in which closely related sequences were merged to remove PCR and sequencing errors. V, D and J gene segments were assigned by aligning CDR3 sequences to IMGT reference sequences. For a sequence to be retained, at least a six-nucleotide match to both a V gene segment and a J gene segment was required. A rearrangement counted as productive if the CDR3 had no stop codons and remained in frame with V and J, and every other rearrangement counted as non-productive. CDR3 was defined according to IMGT convention as the region running from the second conserved V-encoded cysteine to the conserved J-encoded phenylalanine. The earlier analysis of about 640 of the donors excluded any sequence lacking an unambiguous match to a single V gene segment. An earlier analysis of 587 of the donors called V segments functional above 56.7% productive rearrangements and segregating when the between-donor standard deviation exceeded 5%. A statistical classification framework was built for diagnosing cytomegalovirus status from the catalog of TCR beta chain sequences. In a later analysis, TCR nucleotide sequences were compared against IMGT/GENE-DB human TR gene sequences so that V and J genes could be assigned. The TCRdist pipeline was used in a later analysis to assign CDR3 sequences and most-parsimonious VDJ recombination scenarios. In a later analysis, each TCR beta chain was defined by its CDR3 amino acid sequence together with its V-gene family, and reads without a unique V-gene family were excluded. In a later analysis, 450 to 600 highly shared, low-generation-probability nucleotide sequences were removed to address suspected cross-contamination and a sequencing artifact. For each public chain, a later analysis derived a clonal expansion index from normalized ranks of inferred template counts within each repertoire. In a later analysis, generation probabilities were computed with a VDJ recombination model fitted to out-of-frame rearrangements, and the resulting probabilities were checked against IGoR. In a later analysis, TCR-TCR, TCR-HLA and TCR-CMV co-occurrence was scored with hypergeometric tests, and a repertoire-size bias correction was applied to TCR pairs. False discovery rates were estimated in a later analysis by permuting HLA or CMV assignments 20 times. In a later analysis, co-occurring TCRs were grouped with DBSCAN, and TCRdist sequence similarity was added when clustering was performed within HLA-allele-positive subsets. For co-occurrence clustering, repertoires with fewer than 30,000 or more than 120,000 public chains were excluded, along with roughly 5 repertoires with anomalous nucleotide sharing. Here the immuneACCESS table is served through TCRdb, limited to in-frame sequences with V and J called. Missing clones are a known gap in these copies; in checked studies unresolved V genes cover under half, and the rest lacks a known reason. From that table come the V and J calls and clone size; the DNA was used to work out D and trimming. Present in this sample are 100,000 to 120,000 clones, more than 80% of which were seen just once. 6.1% of the sample comes from the top ten.

The cohort was made up of several hundred healthy bone marrow donors. At the time of sampling, all cohort members were nominally healthy, though unrecorded immune exposures were likely present. The donor tested CMV seronegative, placing the donor among the roughly 350 seronegative members of the cohort. A peripheral blood sample was collected from each donor, and TCR beta sequencing was performed on peripheral blood mononuclear cells. The Qiagen DNeasy Blood Extraction Kit was used to extract genomic DNA from the blood cell samples. The CDR3 spans 13 residues, from the cysteine through the phenylalanine. Only CDR3 DNA is held: 39 bases, read in frame from base 1. V gives up 4 bases and J gives up 1 base, and the segment between their germline ends measures 5 bases. The germline V gene specifies SGDLS as CDR1 and YYNGEE as CDR2. Note on this clone: The antigen it recognizes is unknown. No base-level quality is on record; no much larger clone is a single base apart.

This receptor was obtained from a man aged 18 to 30 in good health and CMV-seronegative. Sequenced sample: PBMCs. The sequence joins TRBV9 to TRBJ2-2; the D gene cannot be resolved reliably. In nucleotide form, the sequence is TGTGCCAGCAGCCAGCGGAACACCGGGGAGCTGTTTTTT. Its translation reads: CASSQRNTGELFF.